This paragraph covers one TCR beta chain sequence. The antigen is not known. This sample was taken from a study of shared clonotypes between healthy human individuals. Libraries were prepared by immunoSEQ multiplex PCR; TCRdb keeps only in-frame clonotypes and omits some of them. Counted here are just over 2,000,000 clones, over 85% occurring once; the ten biggest clones make up roughly 1%. The CDR3 contains 16 residues. J gave up 8 bases and V 3 bases, and 10 bases lay outside the gene matches. Germline V gene data show CDR1 as SGDLS and CDR2 as YYNGEE. Naive CD8 populations comprised CD45RO-negative cells positively selected for CCR7, excluding terminally differentiated effector memory CD45RA+ cells. Study conclusions and caveats: Across a handful of donors, naive CD4 shared approximately 4.5%, naive CD8 under 4%, memory CD4 roughly 2.1%, memory CD8 around 0.42%.

The chain carries TRBV9 and TRBJ2-2; TRBD2 matches at 10 bases. Input material: naive CD8+ T cells sorted from blood. This clonotype was obtained from a man in his late teens or twenties in good health. CDR3 coding DNA: TGTGCCAGCAGCGGATTAGCGGGGGGATCCTCAGGGGAGCTGTTTTTT. Encoded protein: CASSGLAGGSSGELFF.